Shown below are 15 T cell receptor beta chains from a single sample sequenced in a study of T cell responses to AZD1222 COVID-19 vaccine. Clones were sequenced by immunoSEQ multiplex PCR, and TCRdb holds only the in-frame ones, with some missing. The repertoire holds 200,000 or so clones, with approximately 95% as singletons. This material consisted of peripheral blood, taken 28 days after the second AZD1222 dose. The source of these receptors is an adult who received the AZD1222 COVID-19 vaccine.

This chain connects TRBV30 to TRBJ2-2; tentative D call: TRBD1 (6 bases). The CDR3 spans 14 residues. V lost 2 bases to trimming and J lost 6 bases, with 13 bases between them. Per germline, CDR1 GTSNPN and CDR2 SVGIG (reference sequence). CDR3 loop: CAWSSQGLAGELFF. The CDR3 nucleotides read TGTGCCTGGAGTTCACAGGGATTGGCCGGGGAGCTGTTTTTT. The entire variable domain, with the rest obtained from reference TRBV30 and TRBJ2-2, is as follows: SQTIHQWPATLVQPVGSPLSLECTVEGTSNPNLYWYRQAAGRGLQLLFYSVGIGQISSEVPQNLSASRPQDRQFILSSKKLLLSDSGFYLCAWSSQGLAGELFFGEGSRLTVL.

The genes are TRBV29-1 and TRBJ2-5, with no clear D. The CDR3 loop spans 13 amino acids. CDR1 is SQVTM, CDR2 ANQGSEA, per germline. The V end lost 3 bases, the J end lost 2 bases, and 10 bases lay between the germline ends. CDR3 coding DNA: TGCAGCGTTGACTATCGACGGCAAGAGACCCAGTACTTC. It translates to CSVDYRRQETQYF.

This clone was seen once. The chain recombines TRBV7-6 with TRBJ2-3; D possibly corresponds to TRBD2 (5 bases). CDR1 is SGHVS and CDR2 is FNYEAQ in the germline V gene. CDR3 size: 19 residues. The V and J ends lost 5 bases and 1 base respectively, with 25 bases between them. In DNA form, the CDR3 reads TGTGCCAGCAGCCAGCGGTCCGGCCTGGGCCGTCGCGGCACAGATACGCAGTATTTT. This encodes CASSQRSGLGRRGTDTQYF.

The chain couples TRBV21-1 to TRBJ1-4. TRBV21-1 is deemed a pseudogene. This CDR3 has 13 residues. The CDR3 loop is CASSSFRGGKLFF. CDR3 in DNA: TGTGCCAGCAGCTCTTTCCGGGGTGGAAAACTGTTTTTT.

Only a few counts were recorded for this clone. The gene calls are TRBV30 and TRBJ2-1; D may be TRBD1 or TRBD2 (5 bases each). Germline CDR1 is GTSNPN and CDR2 is SVGIG (reference sequence). Between the trimmed V and J ends, which lost 0 bases and 9 bases, there was a span of 12 bases. The CDR3 contains 13 residues. CDR3 protein: CAWSVPGSGEQFF. DNA for the CDR3: TGTGCCTGGAGTGTACCAGGGAGTGGTGAGCAGTTCTTC.

The chain carries TRBV10-1 and TRBJ1-2, with TRBD1 matching over 7 bases. Germline V lookup: CDR1 WNHNN, CDR2 SYGVQD (reference sequence). The trim removed 9 bases at V and 1 base at J, leaving 14 bases unmatched. The CDR3 is 16 amino acids. CDR3 DNA: TGCGCCAGAATGGGACAGCATCGCCCGCGTAACTATGGCTACACCTTC. This translates into CARMGQHRPRNYGYTF.

CDR3: CASSPTSGGPQETQYF. The CDR3 coding sequence is TGTGCCAGCTCACCGACTAGCGGGGGCCCCCAAGAGACCCAGTACTTC. This rearrangement joins TRBV18 to TRBJ2-5, with 12 positions matching TRBD2. This CDR3 contains 16 residues. J gave up 1 base and V 3 bases, and 3 bases lay outside the gene matches. Germline CDR1 and CDR2: KGHSH and LQKENI.

This rearrangement joins TRBV5-6 to TRBJ1-4; TRBD1 might be the D (5 bases). CDR1 is SGHDT and CDR2 is YYEEEE in the germline V gene. V lost 0 bases and J lost 0, with 12 bases in between. The CDR3 sequence is 17 residues long. The CDR3 here is CASSLEVGTSTNEKLFF. In DNA, the CDR3 is TGTGCCAGCAGCTTGGAGGTGGGGACCTCAACTAATGAAAAACTGTTTTTT.

The chain is built from TRBV6-2 or TRBV6-3 and TRBJ2-5, with TRBD2 matching over 7 bases. Trimming at V came to 5 bases and at J to 2 bases, leaving 5 bases not matched to a gene. Germline-derived CDR1 and CDR2 are MNHEY and SVGEGT. The CDR3 has 14 residues. CDR3 bases: TGTGCCAGCAGTAGGGGAGGGCGGCAAGAGACCCAGTACTTC. Translation: CASSRGGRQETQYF.

V usage is TRBV4-2 and J usage is TRBJ1-4, with unresolved D. The CDR3 is made up of 15 amino acids. V dropped 5 bases and J dropped 3 bases, with 13 bases sitting between them. Germline V CDR1 and CDR2: LGHNA, YNFKEQ. CDR3: CASSAEAGANEKLFF. DNA of the CDR3: TGTGCCAGCAGCGCTGAGGCGGGAGCTAATGAAAAACTGTTTTTT.

The chain uses TRBV18 and TRBJ2-6; D not resolved. This CDR3 has 15 amino acids. The germline V gene encodes CDR1 KGHSH and CDR2 LQKENI. Trimming stripped 3 bases from V and 1 base from J, with 7 bases between. The CDR3 protein is CASSPLSSGANVLTF. The CDR3 nucleotides are TGTGCCAGCTCACCCCTCTCTTCTGGGGCCAACGTCCTGACTTTC.

V and J are TRBV6-5 and TRBJ2-2; 7 bases align to TRBD2. This CDR3 has 14 amino acids. The ends lost 5 bases at V and 6 bases at J; junction bases unmatched: 6. Germline values: CDR1 MNHEY, CDR2 SVGAGI. CDR3 bases: TGTGCCAGCAGTCACGTCGCGGGGGCCGGGGAGCTGTTTTTT. Its translation is CASSHVAGAGELFF.

This clone has a handful of counts. The chain links TRBV4-1 to TRBJ1-3, with D hard to call. Germline lookup yields CDR1 MGHRA and CDR2 YSYEKL. The length of the CDR3 is 17 residues. Trimming removed 4 bases at V and 2 bases at J, with 18 bases between. The DNA for the CDR3 is TGCGCCAGCAGCCCGCGTAGGACCGAAAAGCCTGGAAACACCATATATTTT. Its protein product is CASSPRRTEKPGNTIYF.

The chain combines TRBV19 with TRBJ2-5, with D possibly matching TRBD2 (5 bases). The CDR3 is 14 residues long. V was clipped by 6 bases and J by 5 bases, with 16 bases between them. Germline lookup yields CDR1 LNHDA and CDR2 SQIVND (reference sequence). CDR3: CASSPFAGGETQYF. CDR3 DNA: TGTGCCAGTAGCCCCTTCGCGGGCGGGGAGACCCAGTACTTC.

The chain carries TRBV19 and TRBJ1-2; tentatively, D is TRBD1 (6 bases). The length of the CDR3 is 13 residues. The V gene lost 6 bases and the J gene lost 7 bases, with 15 bases spanning the gap. Germline CDR1 and CDR2: LNHDA and SQIVND (reference sequence). CDR3: CASSFRHRAGYTF. The CDR3 DNA sequence: TGTGCCAGTAGCTTCCGACACAGGGCTGGCTACACCTTC.